This TCR beta chain was recorded in a study of CXCR3-negative and CXCR3-positive naive CD8 T cells. Study-wide context: Roughly 130 million TRB reads in total, about 1.5 +/- 0.3 million per library.

Study-wide results and limits: TRB CDR3s were more hydrophobic in CXCR3-positive than in CXCR3-negative naive cells. Naive CXCR3-positive and CXCR3-negative cells shared TRBV-TRBJ usage; memory cells diverged.

The study sorted every CD8+ T cell subset in triplicate at 300,000 or so cells each. The CD45RO-CCR7+CD27+CD95- phenotype denoted naive CD8+ T cells. In regard to this clonotype: Its matching antigen is unknown.

The CDR3 extends over 11 amino acids. Germline CDR1 is SEHNR and CDR2 is FQNEAQ (reference sequence). UMI labels and 5' RACE were used to prepare the TRB cDNA libraries. TCRdb re-called the 5' RACE reads; every CDR3 protein appears as one record, without DNA. The clone table shows 50,000 to 60,000 distinct CDR3 sequences, with the ten largest holding 0.55% to 0.6%. This clonotype was obtained from a human donor in good health. Some clones in this sample may be carry-over from other donors' samples. This chain uses TRBV7-9 with TRBJ2-7. Sequenced sample: naive CXCR3+ CD8+ T cells from blood. Subset reported: CD45RO-CCR7+CD27+CD95- naive CD8+ T cells expressing CXCR3 (TNR3+). The CDR3 is CAILLQYEQYF.